The entry that follows covers one TCR beta chain sequence. The antigen it recognizes is unknown. Qualities for individual bases were not recorded, and no much larger clone is one base off. These data are taken from a study of CD8+CD57+ T cells in acquired aplastic anemia (dated by TCRdb to 2017 to 2018). About the investigation overall: Extracted DNA from sorted CD4+ and CD8+ cells averaged approximately 3 ug, ranging from about 0.17 to 30 ug. CD8+CD57+ expansion was defined as a frequency above the mean frequency observed in healthy subjects.

The patients picked for sequencing were ones in whom flow cytometry had shown an expansion of CD8+CD57+ cells. Severe acquired aplastic anemia was diagnosed in all patients according to International Study of Aplastic Anemia and Agranulocytosis and Camitta criteria. No therapy had been received by the patients at the time of blood sampling. In the study, sorted CD4+ and CD8+ blood T cells from patients with severe aplastic anemia and from healthy subjects underwent deep sequencing of TCR repertoires. In the USA, patient enrollment took place under clinicaltrials.gov protocols 00001620, 01623167, 00001397, 00071045, 00081523 and 00961064. Ficoll-Paque density gradient centrifugation was used to isolate peripheral blood mononuclear cells. Before DNA extraction, CD4+ and CD8+ T cells were sorted with FACS or magnetic beads. General conclusions and limits of the study: No significant difference in CD8+ Simpson's diversity was found between patients and healthy controls (P=0.060). Approximately 31 CD8+ CDR3 sequences were found in both patients and controls but appeared to be highly expressed in patients and within the immunodominant clones of the patients.

Its CDR3 holds 15 amino acids, cysteine through phenylalanine. The CDR3 DNA has 45 bases and is translated from base 1. In the germline V gene, CDR1 corresponds to SGHVS and CDR2 to FNYEAQ. V is reduced by 1 base and J by 3 bases, leaving a spacing of 13 bases between them. TCR beta VDJ combination and CDR3 sequence profiling used genomic DNA as the template. TCR repertoire sequencing was run on an Illumina HiSeq 2000. The original methods were these. Repertoire assessment relied on Simpson's diversity index, CDR3 size and DJ length profiles, and TRBV/TRBJ rearrangement plots. The most abundant DNA sequence in the deep sequencing data was defined as the immunodominant clone. CDR3 amino acid sequences were checked for sharing between subjects and were compared against published repertoires and the VDJdb database. TCRdb passed the public sequencing reads through fastp at Q25 and MiXCR, retaining productive beta sequences. Each CDR3 protein gets just one entry, which takes the most common genes and DNA from the rows behind it. V and J calls and clone size were set by TCRdb, not the authors. For this sample there are some 160,000 distinct CDR3 sequences; less than 60% appear just once. Around 2.9% of the sample is in the top ten clones.

The receptor chain draws on TRBV7-6 and TRBJ2-7; the D gene assignment is ambiguous. The sequenced sample consisted of sorted CD4+, CD8+, or CD8+CD57+ T cells (not recorded which) from PBMCs. The TCR was taken from a human donor with aplastic anemia. The encoded CDR3 is CASSLVGNAYYEQYF. The sequenced DNA is TGTGCCAGCAGCTTAGTGGGGAACGCTTACTACGAGCAGTACTTC.